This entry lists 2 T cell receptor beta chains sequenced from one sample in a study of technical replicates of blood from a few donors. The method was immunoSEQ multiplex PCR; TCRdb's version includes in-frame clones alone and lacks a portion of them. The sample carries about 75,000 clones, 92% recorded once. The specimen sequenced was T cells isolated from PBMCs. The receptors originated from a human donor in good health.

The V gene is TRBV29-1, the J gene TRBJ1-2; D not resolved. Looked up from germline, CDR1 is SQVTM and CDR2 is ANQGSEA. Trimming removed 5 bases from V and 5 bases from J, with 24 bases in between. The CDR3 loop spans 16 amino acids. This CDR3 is CSVQSPIPLDTYGYTF. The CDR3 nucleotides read TGCAGCGTTCAAAGCCCAATACCCTTAGACACGTATGGCTACACCTTC.

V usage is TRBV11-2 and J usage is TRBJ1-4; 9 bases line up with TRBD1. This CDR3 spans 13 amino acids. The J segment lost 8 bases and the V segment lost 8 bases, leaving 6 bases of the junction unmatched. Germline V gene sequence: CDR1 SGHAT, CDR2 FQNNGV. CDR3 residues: CASVWTGAEKLFF. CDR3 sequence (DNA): TGTGCCAGCGTTTGGACAGGGGCCGAAAAACTGTTTTTT. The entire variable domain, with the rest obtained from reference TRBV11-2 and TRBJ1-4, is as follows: EAGVAQSPRYKIIEKRQSVAFWCNPISGHATLYWYQQILGQGPKLLIQFQNNGVVDDSQLPKDRFSAERLKGVDSTLKIQPAKLEDSAVYLCASVWTGAEKLFFGSGTQLSVL.